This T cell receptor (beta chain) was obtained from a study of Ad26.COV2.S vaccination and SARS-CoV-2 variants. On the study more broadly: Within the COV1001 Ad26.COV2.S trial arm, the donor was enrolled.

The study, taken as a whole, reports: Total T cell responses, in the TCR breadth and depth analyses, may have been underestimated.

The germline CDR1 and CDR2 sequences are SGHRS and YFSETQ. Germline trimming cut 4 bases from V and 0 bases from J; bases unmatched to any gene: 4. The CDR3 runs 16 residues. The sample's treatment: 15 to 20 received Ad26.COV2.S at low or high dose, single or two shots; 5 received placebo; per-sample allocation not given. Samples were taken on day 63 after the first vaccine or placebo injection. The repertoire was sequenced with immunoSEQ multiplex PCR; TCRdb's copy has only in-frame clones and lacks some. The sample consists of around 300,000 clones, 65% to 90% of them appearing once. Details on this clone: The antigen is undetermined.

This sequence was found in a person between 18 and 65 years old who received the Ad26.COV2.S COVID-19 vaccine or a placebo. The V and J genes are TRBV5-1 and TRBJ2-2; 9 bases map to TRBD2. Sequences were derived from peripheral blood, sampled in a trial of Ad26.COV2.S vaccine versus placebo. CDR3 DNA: TGCGCCAGCAGCCCTAGCGGGGCACCGAACACCGGGGAGCTGTTTTTT. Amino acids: CASSPSGAPNTGELFF.